This T cell receptor beta chain was sequenced for a study of beta chain features in type 1 diabetes. Study results and limitations: Across patients, naive, central memory and Treg TCRB repertoires exhibited apparently greater similarity than was observed across healthy donors. TCRB CDR3s from Type 1 diabetes patients were moderately but significantly shorter in all four CD4+ subsets. The study left unresolved whether HLA type influences TCRB rearrangement. cDNA sequencing could over-represent cells with high TCR expression.

In regard to this clone: Its specificity is unknown.

The V gene's germline CDR1 is SGHAT and CDR2 FQNNGV. After removal of 3 bases from V and 6 bases from J, the junction contained 5 bases not matched to a gene. CDR3 size: 14 residues. Expressed TCRB transcripts were sequenced, since all the RNA that had been isolated was reverse transcribed. Naive, central memory and regulatory T cell samples produced a mean of approximately 3.6 million reads. TCRdb's table, derived via immunoSEQ multiplex PCR, lists solely in-frame clones and lacks some. The data show 250,000 to 300,000 clones, around 24% seen once. The sequencing input was naive CD4+ T cells from blood. This clonotype originated in a woman aged 30 to 39 with type 1 diabetes. The chain combines TRBV11-2 with TRBJ2-3; TRBD1 agrees at 8 bases. The CDR3 region has the DNA TGTGCCAGCAGCTTCCCGGACAGGGCGGATACGCAGTATTTT. Translation: CASSFPDRADTQYF.